The entry that follows covers one TCR beta chain sequence. CDR3 length equals 15 residues. CDR1 and CDR2 (germline): SGHTS, YDEGEE. Trimming shortened V by 4 bases and J by 2 bases, and 16 bases separated the two germline ends. CD8 cells regarded as naive lacked CD45RO, were positively chosen for CCR7, and omitted terminally differentiated effector memory CD45RA+ cells. The data are from a study of shared clonotypes between healthy human individuals. The wider study: CD4 naive and CD4 memory each took three plates per donor, while CD8 naive took two and CD8 memory one.

Measured with immunoSEQ multiplex PCR; TCRdb has only the in-frame clones, and not every one. The data show roughly 570,000 clones, 98% seen once. Sequencing was performed on naive CD8+ T cells sorted from blood. This chain uses TRBV5-8 with TRBJ2-7, with D possibly TRBD2 on 6 matching bases. This TCR came from a man aged 25 to 45 in good health. Here the CDR3 reads CASSPKWDWAYEQYF. The CDR3 DNA reads as TGTGCCAGCAGCCCTAAGTGGGACTGGGCCTACGAGCAGTACTTC.